Below are 30 T cell receptor beta chains sequenced from a single sample in a study of beta chain features in type 1 diabetes. Whole-study findings and limits: Shorter TCRB CDR3s, moderately but significantly so, were found in Type 1 diabetes patients in all four CD4+ subsets.

The antigens of these receptors remain unknown. Expressed TCRB transcripts got sequenced, as all isolated RNA was reverse transcribed. TCRdb keeps only in-frame clones here, not all; method: immunoSEQ multiplex PCR. This table has 250,000 to 300,000 clones, 24% appearing once. What was sequenced was naive CD4+ T cells from blood. Receptors originate from a woman aged 25 to 39 with type 1 diabetes.

V usage is TRBV7-9 and J usage is TRBJ1-1; possibly TRBD1 for D (6 bases). Trimming took off 5 bases at V and 0 bases at J, with 10 bases between the two ends. CDR1 is SEHNR and CDR2 is FQNEAQ in the germline V gene (reference sequence). The CDR3 length is 14 residues. CDR3 nucleotides: TGTGCCAGCAGCACGGACAGTATGAACACTGAAGCTTTCTTT. This translates into CASSTDSMNTEAFF. Full variable domain (outside the CDR3, taken from reference TRBV7-9 and TRBJ1-1): DTGVSQNPRHKITKRGQNVTFRCDPISEHNRLYWYRQTLGQGPEFLTYFQNEAQLEKSRLLSDRFSAERPKGSFSTLEIQRTEQGDSAMYLCASSTDSMNTEAFFGQGTRLTVV.

This chain connects TRBV11-1 to TRBJ2-7, with D tentatively TRBD1 (6 bases). Trimming took 5 bases from V and 2 from J, leaving 10 bases between them. CDR1 is SGHAT and CDR2 is FQDESV in the germline V gene (reference sequence). The CDR3 contains 13 residues. The chain's CDR3 is CASSTTGPYEQYF. For the CDR3, the DNA is TGTGCCAGCAGCACCACAGGGCCCTACGAGCAGTACTTC.

CDR3 sequence (DNA): TGTGCCAGCAGACCACAGGGGAGTGCAACAGATACGCAGTATTTT. It specifies CASRPQGSATDTQYF. The V and J genes are TRBV5-4 and TRBJ2-3; 7 bases agree with TRBD1. CDR1 and CDR2 from the germline V gene are SGHNT and YYREEE (reference sequence). The CDR3 loop spans 15 amino acids. Trimming at V came to 5 bases and at J to 3 bases, leaving 9 bases not matched to a gene.

The V gene is TRBV30, the J gene TRBJ2-1; possible D gene TRBD2, 6 bases. Trimming pared 4 bases from V and 3 bases from J, leaving 10 bases between. The germline V gene encodes CDR1 GTSNPN and CDR2 SVGIG (reference sequence). This CDR3 has 13 amino acids. The CDR3 DNA sequence: TGTGCCTGGACGGCGGGGCGCTACAATGAGCAGTTCTTC. Amino acid sequence: CAWTAGRYNEQFF.

The chain uses TRBV7-8 and TRBJ1-2; 8 nucleotides align to TRBD1. Trimming cost V 2 bases and J 6 bases; bases outside gene matches: 8. The CDR3 runs 15 residues. Germline V CDR1 and CDR2: SGHVS, FQNEAQ. The CDR3 sequence: CASSLWGDRGDGYTF. The CDR3 region has the DNA TGTGCCAGCAGCTTATGGGGTGACAGGGGAGATGGCTACACCTTC.

The chain joins TRBV28 to TRBJ2-3; 10 nucleotides match TRBD2. Trimming at V came to 3 bases and at J to 5 bases, leaving 5 bases not matched to a gene. This CDR3 spans 15 amino acids. Germline loops: CDR1 MDHEN, CDR2 SYDVKM. CDR3 residues: CASSFPAGGLDTQYF. The CDR3 DNA follows: TGTGCCAGCAGTTTTCCAGCGGGAGGGCTAGATACGCAGTATTTT.

This clone turned up a few times. The chain has TRBV2 and TRBJ1-5; perhaps TRBD1 as D (5 bases). CDR3 length equals 14 residues. CDR1 and CDR2 (germline): SNHLY, FYNNEI. V lost 7 bases to trimming and J lost 15 bases, with 25 bases between them. The CDR3 DNA reads as TGTGCCAGCACCGAGGGAGGGACCTCCCCCGTGGGGCATTTT. Translation: CASTEGGTSPVGHF.

The genes are TRBV29-1 and TRBJ1-1; D is perhaps TRBD1 (6 bases). Looked up from germline, CDR1 is SQVTM and CDR2 is ANQGSEA. Trimming shortened V by 1 base and J by 0 bases, and 15 bases separated the two germline ends. This CDR3 has 16 amino acids. For the CDR3, the DNA is TGCAGCGTTGAAGGGGTCGCAGGGGCCATGAACACTGAAGCTTTCTTT. Translated, it gives CSVEGVAGAMNTEAFF. The full variable domain, with the rest looked up from reference TRBV29-1 and TRBJ1-1, is SAVISQKPSRDICQRGTSLTIQCQVDSQVTMMFWYRQQPGQSLTLIATANQGSEATYESGFVIDKFPISRPNLTFSTLTVSNMSPEDSSIYLCSVEGVAGAMNTEAFFGQGTRLTVV.

CDR3 loop: CASSARGGEKLFF. CDR3 sequence (DNA): TGTGCCAGCAGTGCGAGGGGGGGTGAAAAACTGTTTTTT. This chain links TRBV2 with TRBJ1-4; D possibly corresponds to TRBD1 (6 bases). Trimming stripped 4 bases from V and 7 bases from J, with 10 bases between. The germline V gene encodes CDR1 SNHLY and CDR2 FYNNEI. CDR3 size: 13 residues.

The rearrangement uses TRBV9 and TRBJ2-3, with D perhaps matching TRBD2 (6 bases). CDR1 and CDR2 (germline): SGDLS, YYNGEE. Trimming pared 6 bases from V and 4 bases from J, leaving 18 bases between. The CDR3 spans 15 residues. DNA for the CDR3: TGTGCCAGCAAGTCTGGGTACGGGAGCTCAGATACGCAGTATTTT. Encoded protein: CASKSGYGSSDTQYF. Full variable domain (remainder filled in from reference TRBV9 and TRBJ2-3): DSGVTQTPKHLITATGQRVTLRCSPRSGDLSVYWYQQSLDQGLQFLIQYYNGEERAKGNILERFSAQQFPDLHSELNLSSLELGDSALYFCASKSGYGSSDTQYFGPGTRLTVL.

This clone showed up just a few times. The chain combines TRBV7-9 with TRBJ2-7, with D possibly being TRBD1 (5 bases). This CDR3 is built from 14 residues. The germline V gene has CDR1 SEHNR and CDR2 FQNEAQ (reference sequence). Between the trimmed V and J ends, which lost 1 base and 4 bases, there was a span of 11 bases. Here the CDR3 reads CASSLGQPEYEQYF. CDR3 nucleotides: TGTGCCAGCAGCTTAGGACAGCCAGAATACGAGCAGTACTTC.

V usage is TRBV9 and J usage is TRBJ1-2; 9 bases agree with TRBD1. After removal of 4 bases from V and 4 bases from J, the junction contained 11 bases not matched to a gene. This CDR3 comprises 16 residues. Germline-derived CDR1 and CDR2 are SGDLS and YYNGEE. The CDR3 region has the DNA TGTGCCAGCAGCCCTCAAGGCGACAGGGGGTTCTATGGCTACACCTTC. Translating it yields CASSPQGDRGFYGYTF.

The rearrangement uses TRBV4-1 and TRBJ1-2, with D possibly being TRBD1 (5 bases). V lost 0 bases and J 7 bases, leaving 15 bases between the germline ends. This CDR3 is 15 amino acids long. Germline CDR1 reads MGHRA; CDR2 reads YSYEKL. For the CDR3, the DNA is TGCGCCAGCAGCCAAGATGGGGACTGGGCGCGTGGCTACACCTTC. As protein: CASSQDGDWARGYTF.

The chain uses TRBV19 and TRBJ2-2; weak D call: TRBD2 (6 bases). The CDR3 has 14 residues. Trimming left V 6 bases short and J 4 bases short, with 12 bases between. Germline V CDR1 and CDR2: LNHDA, SQIVND (reference sequence). CDR3 sequence (DNA): TGTGCCAGTAGGGGGGGTTCATCCACCGGGGAGCTGTTTTTT. The encoded protein is CASRGGSSTGELFF.

In its sample, this clone was seen a few times. J is TRBJ2-5 and V is TRBV18; 9 positions agree with TRBD1. CDR1 KGHSH and CDR2 LQKENI come from the germline V gene. CDR3 size: 14 residues. J was trimmed by 4 bases and V by 6 bases; bases with no gene match: 6. Written as DNA, the CDR3 is TGTGCCAGCTCCCTACGGGACAGGGTAGAGACCCAGTACTTC. Translated, it gives CASSLRDRVETQYF.

The rearrangement joins TRBV6-5 to TRBJ1-1; TRBD1 matches at 9 bases. V trimming: 7 bases; J trimming: 5 bases; junction bases outside the gene matches: 11. The CDR3 contains 15 residues. Germline V gene data show CDR1 as MNHEY and CDR2 as SVGAGI. CDR3 nucleotides: TGTGCCAGCAACTTACGACAGGGGGAAAGAACTGAAGCTTTCTTT. This encodes CASNLRQGERTEAFF.

This clone occurred a few times. This chain links TRBV28 with TRBJ1-2; unclear D gene. V was cut by 2 bases and J by 2 bases, with 3 bases left in between. The V gene's germline CDR1 is MDHEN and CDR2 SYDVKM. This CDR3 is 12 amino acids long. This chain's CDR3 is CASSLGNYGYTF. The CDR3 DNA follows: TGTGCCAGCAGTTTAGGCAACTATGGCTACACCTTC.

The CDR3 protein is CASSWVPQGYEQYF. CDR3 nucleotide sequence: TGCGCCAGCAGCTGGGTCCCTCAGGGCTACGAGCAGTACTTC. The V gene is TRBV5-1, the J gene TRBJ2-7; D is possibly TRBD1 (5 bases). Germline loops: CDR1 SGHRS, CDR2 YFSETQ. The CDR3 loop spans 14 amino acids. Trimming cost V 3 bases and J 3 bases, with 13 bases left between them.

This clone was found a few times. This CDR3 is CASSPPTGAFGTDTQYF. The DNA of the CDR3 is TGCGCCAGCAGCCCCCCGACAGGGGCATTCGGCACAGATACGCAGTATTTT. The J gene is TRBJ2-3, the V gene TRBV5-1, with 8 bases matching TRBD1. The J segment lost 1 base and the V segment lost 4 bases, leaving 11 bases of the junction unmatched. Germline CDR1 is SGHRS and CDR2 is YFSETQ. The CDR3 is made up of 17 amino acids.

The V gene is TRBV7-3, the J gene TRBJ1-1, with D maybe TRBD1 (6 bases). Germline V gene data show CDR1 as SGHTA and CDR2 as FQGTGA. With 2 bases removed from V and 1 base from J, the gap between germline ends came to 8 bases. This CDR3 contains 14 residues. CDR3 DNA sequence: TGTGCCAGCAGCTTAGGACAGCGGAACACTGAAGCTTTCTTT. Its protein product is CASSLGQRNTEAFF.

The chain uses TRBV29-1 and TRBJ2-1, with TRBD2 identical over 14 bases. Trimming at V came to 7 bases and at J to 5 bases, leaving 13 bases not matched to a gene. The CDR3 is made up of 17 amino acids. Per germline, CDR1 SQVTM and CDR2 ANQGSEA. The CDR3 is CSAGLAGVRALNNEQFF. As DNA, the CDR3 is TGCAGCGCGGGACTAGCGGGAGTCCGGGCGTTAAACAATGAGCAGTTCTTC.

J is TRBJ2-3 and V is TRBV28; 9 bases fit TRBD2. V was clipped by 4 bases and J by 0 bases; unmatched bases: 5. CDR1 and CDR2 from the germline V gene are MDHEN and SYDVKM. CDR3 size: 16 residues. The CDR3 nucleotides read TGTGCCAGCAGTTCTAGCGGGATTACTAGCACAGATACGCAGTATTTT. Translating gives CASSSSGITSTDTQYF.

This clone was found a few times. The chain joins TRBV18 to TRBJ2-7; D unclear. Germline V gene sequence: CDR1 KGHSH, CDR2 LQKENI. The CDR3 is 14 residues long. V was clipped by 1 base and J by 4 bases, with 11 bases between them. DNA of the CDR3: TGTGCCAGCTCACCACAGCCCGATGATTACGAGCAGTACTTC. Protein product: CASSPQPDDYEQYF.

This clone was seen a single time. The V and J genes are TRBV29-1 and TRBJ2-5, with D maybe TRBD1 (6 bases). The germline V and J ends were trimmed by 8 bases and 5 bases, with 27 bases remaining between them. Germline CDR1 reads SQVTM; CDR2 reads ANQGSEA. The CDR3 sequence is 16 residues long. The CDR3 sequence: CSPANCGGRRGETQYF. CDR3 bases: TGCAGCCCGGCAAATTGTGGCGGGCGAAGGGGGGAGACCCAGTACTTC.

J is TRBJ1-3 and V is TRBV29-1; D gene uncertain. V dropped 7 bases and J dropped 0 bases, with 13 bases sitting between them. CDR3 length equals 14 residues. CDR1 and CDR2 (germline): SQVTM, ANQGSEA. The CDR3 is CSAAQSYSGNTIYF. The CDR3 nucleotides are TGCAGCGCTGCCCAAAGCTACTCTGGAAACACCATATATTTT.

V gene TRBV18 combines with J gene TRBJ1-1, with a tentative D call TRBD1 (6 bases). CDR3 size: 13 residues. Germline V CDR1 and CDR2: KGHSH, LQKENI. The V end lost 2 bases, the J end lost 6 bases, and 10 bases lay between the germline ends. This CDR3 reads CASSPEQGSEAFF. CDR3 nucleotide sequence: TGTGCCAGCTCACCAGAACAGGGATCTGAAGCTTTCTTT.

This clone has only a few counts. This chain connects TRBV4-2 to TRBJ1-1, with D perhaps matching TRBD1 (5 bases). The CDR3 extends over 13 amino acids. Germline assignment: CDR1 LGHNA and CDR2 YNFKEQ. Trimming removed 6 bases from V and 6 bases from J, with 14 bases in between. CDR3 nucleotide sequence: TGTGCCAGCAGGCAGGAGGGGAATCCTGAAGCTTTCTTT. Encoded protein: CASRQEGNPEAFF.

This clone turned up a few times. The chain employs TRBV5-1 and TRBJ1-1, with 9 bases lining up with TRBD1. The V segment lost 5 bases and the J segment 2 bases; nucleotides outside the gene matches: 10. The CDR3 length is 16 residues. Per germline, CDR1 SGHRS and CDR2 YFSETQ. Here the CDR3 reads CASSPQGAGDNTEAFF. CDR3 nucleotide sequence: TGCGCCAGCAGTCCACAGGGGGCTGGGGACAACACTGAAGCTTTCTTT.

The V and J genes are TRBV9 and TRBJ2-3; D unresolved. Trimming took 4 bases from V and 0 from J, leaving 9 bases between them. Per the germline V gene, CDR1 is SGDLS and CDR2 is YYNGEE. The CDR3 has 14 amino acids. The chain's CDR3 is CASSPDGSTDTQYF. In DNA, the CDR3 is TGTGCCAGCAGCCCCGACGGGAGCACAGATACGCAGTATTTT.

This clone showed up just a few times. In nucleotides, the CDR3 is TGTGCCAGCAGCTCTTCAGTCACAGATACGCAGTATTTT. Translation gives CASSSSVTDTQYF. The rearrangement links TRBV7-2 to TRBJ2-3; D ambiguous. This CDR3 spans 13 amino acids. The germline CDR1 and CDR2 sequences are SGHTA and FQGNSA. Trimming removed 4 bases at V and 2 bases at J, with 7 bases between.